This T cell receptor (beta chain) is drawn from a study of CD8 T cells in ankylosing spondylitis. Study-level points and caveats: Ankylosing spondylitis blood appeared to be characterized by a TCR beta motif of several highly homologous variants. Reportedly, disease-linked clones are significantly enriched in ankylosing spondylitis patients' matched synovial fluid. Existing reports had already noted some motif variants in reactive arthritis synovial fluid and blood.

This clonotype has more than one count but fewer than ten. No antigen is known for it. The germline CDR1 and CDR2 sequences are SGHRS and YFSETQ. The V end was cut by 1 base, the J end by 4 bases, with 9 bases between. CDR3 length equals 14 residues. Each TCR beta library was made by quantitative 5'-RACE that incorporated molecular barcodes. In TCRdb, the 5' RACE reads were re-called with MiXCR into one record per CDR3 protein. The sample holds 450,000 to 550,000 distinct CDR3 sequences, approximately 5% seen once. This clonotype was obtained from a male donor with ankylosing spondylitis. This chain uses TRBV5-1 with TRBJ2-1; no definite D call. Material: blood, either unsorted or a sorted T cell fraction (not recorded which). For the CDR3, the DNA is TGCGCCAGCAGCTTGATTACAGAGTACAATGAGCAGTTCTTC. Amino acid sequence: CASSLITEYNEQFF.